A selection of T cell receptor beta chains follows, all from one sample in a study of shared clonotypes between healthy human individuals. Measured with immunoSEQ multiplex PCR; TCRdb has only the in-frame clones, and not every one. The repertoire holds fewer than 700,000 clones, with just over 75% as singletons. Sequenced: PBMCs. Receptors originate from a woman aged 40 to 49 in good health. Some clones in this sample may be carry-over from other donors' samples. Each CDR3 is given with its conserved first and last residue. D genes are given only for firm matches. Clone sizes are given selectively: once, few, many, or a class where the clone is expanded.

j_call: TRBJ1-1; clone_size: NA; cdr3_length: 14; d_call: TRBD1; v_call: TRBV11-2; cdr3_nt: TGTGCCAGCAGCATCGGGACAGCGAACACTGAAGCTTTCTTT; cdr3_aa: CASSIGTANTEAFF
j_call: TRBJ2-7; clone_size: NA; cdr3_length: 15; d_call: TRBD2; v_call: TRBV10-3; cdr3_nt: TGTGCCATCAGCCGGCCTGGGGGGGGAGGCGACGAGCAGTACTTC; cdr3_aa: CAISRPGGGGDEQYF
j_call: TRBJ2-7; clone_size: NA; cdr3_length: 16; d_call: TRBD2; v_call: TRBV5-8; cdr3_nt: TGTGCCAGCCCTTCTCCCCCTGCGGGAGGTTCCTACGAGCAGTACTTC; cdr3_aa: CASPSPPAGGSYEQYF
j_call: TRBJ1-5; clone_size: few; cdr3_length: 14; d_call: NA; v_call: TRBV27; cdr3_nt: TGTGCCAGCAGCCAGGGTGGATACAATCAGCCCCAGCATTTT; cdr3_aa: CASSQGGYNQPQHF
j_call: TRBJ2-3; clone_size: NA; cdr3_length: 16; d_call: TRBD2; v_call: TRBV7-9; cdr3_nt: TGTGCCAGCAGCACGGGACTAGCGGGAGGTCCAGATACGCAGTATTTT; cdr3_aa: CASSTGLAGGPDTQYF
j_call: TRBJ2-3; clone_size: NA; cdr3_length: 14; d_call: NA; v_call: TRBV9; cdr3_nt: TGTGCCAGCAGCGTACATTTGGCCACAGATACGCAGTATTTT; cdr3_aa: CASSVHLATDTQYF
j_call: TRBJ1-1; clone_size: few; cdr3_length: 13; d_call: TRBD1; v_call: TRBV19; cdr3_nt: TGTGCCAGCGGGGACAGGGACAACACTGAAGCTTTCTTT; cdr3_aa: CASGDRDNTEAFF
j_call: TRBJ2-7; clone_size: NA; cdr3_length: 12; d_call: NA; v_call: TRBV6-1; cdr3_nt: TGTGCCAGCAATACCCGGACCTACGAGCAGTACTTC; cdr3_aa: CASNTRTYEQYF
j_call: TRBJ2-2; clone_size: NA; cdr3_length: 18; d_call: TRBD2; v_call: TRBV5-4; cdr3_nt: TGTGCCAGCAGCTTGGGACTAGCGGGAGGACAGAACACCGGGGAGCTGTTTTTT; cdr3_aa: CASSLGLAGGQNTGELFF
j_call: TRBJ2-2; clone_size: NA; cdr3_length: 14; d_call: NA; v_call: TRBV5-1; cdr3_nt: TGCGCCAGCAGCTTGATTGAAAACACCGGGGAGCTGTTTTTT; cdr3_aa: CASSLIENTGELFF
j_call: TRBJ2-2; clone_size: NA; cdr3_length: 15; d_call: NA; v_call: TRBV9; cdr3_nt: TGTGCCAGCAGCCCCGAGGGTCGGGGCCCCGGGGAGCTGTTTTTT; cdr3_aa: CASSPEGRGPGELFF
j_call: TRBJ2-1; clone_size: NA; cdr3_length: 13; d_call: NA; v_call: TRBV19; cdr3_nt: TGTGCCAGTAGTATATATGGCAACAATGAGCAGTTCTTC; cdr3_aa: CASSIYGNNEQFF
j_call: TRBJ1-5; clone_size: few; cdr3_length: 13; d_call: NA; v_call: TRBV6-1; cdr3_nt: TGTGCCAGCACGGACAGCCTCAATCAGCCCCAGCATTTT; cdr3_aa: CASTDSLNQPQHF
j_call: TRBJ2-3; clone_size: few; cdr3_length: 15; d_call: TRBD2; v_call: TRBV19; cdr3_nt: TGTGCCAGTAGTTATGCGGGAGTGGAAGGGGATACGCAGTATTTT; cdr3_aa: CASSYAGVEGDTQYF
j_call: TRBJ2-1; clone_size: NA; cdr3_length: 14; d_call: NA; v_call: TRBV5-6; cdr3_nt: TGTGCCAGCAGCACTCGCAGGGGCCCCAATGAGCAGTTCTTC; cdr3_aa: CASSTRRGPNEQFF
j_call: TRBJ2-4; clone_size: once; cdr3_length: 19; d_call: TRBD2; v_call: TRBV19; cdr3_nt: TGTGCCAGTAGTATACGGAGACTAGCGGGAGTGGAAGCCAAAAACATTCAGTACTTC; cdr3_aa: CASSIRRLAGVEAKNIQYF
j_call: TRBJ2-1; clone_size: NA; cdr3_length: 11; d_call: NA; v_call: TRBV28; cdr3_nt: TGTGCCAGCCGAAGCGGGACAGGGCAGTTCTTC; cdr3_aa: CASRSGTGQFF
j_call: TRBJ1-5; clone_size: NA; cdr3_length: 18; d_call: TRBD1; v_call: TRBV28; cdr3_nt: TGTGCCAGCAAGTCCGGGACAGGGGGTTTGTTTCGCAATCAGCCCCAGCATTTT; cdr3_aa: CASKSGTGGLFRNQPQHF
j_call: TRBJ2-7; clone_size: NA; cdr3_length: 14; d_call: TRBD1; v_call: TRBV10-2; cdr3_nt: TGCGCCAGCAGCCCCGGGACAGGGGTAAACGAGCAGTACTTC; cdr3_aa: CASSPGTGVNEQYF
j_call: TRBJ2-6; clone_size: NA; cdr3_length: 17; d_call: NA; v_call: TRBV7-3; cdr3_nt: TGTGCCAGCAGCTTATTCGGCGGCATCTCTGGGGCCAACGTCCTGACTTTC; cdr3_aa: CASSLFGGISGANVLTF
j_call: TRBJ2-5; clone_size: NA; cdr3_length: 15; d_call: NA; v_call: TRBV5-1; cdr3_nt: TGCGCCAGCAGCTTGGCGCAGTTTGTTCAAGAGACCCAGTACTTC; cdr3_aa: CASSLAQFVQETQYF
j_call: TRBJ2-7; clone_size: few; cdr3_length: 16; d_call: TRBD1; v_call: TRBV14; cdr3_nt: TGTGCCAGCAGCCAAGAGGGACAGGGGAGCTCCTACGAGCAGTACTTC; cdr3_aa: CASSQEGQGSSYEQYF
j_call: TRBJ1-1; clone_size: NA; cdr3_length: 13; d_call: NA; v_call: TRBV4-1; cdr3_nt: TGCGCCAGCAGCCAAGACAGAGACACTGAAGCTTTCTTT; cdr3_aa: CASSQDRDTEAFF
j_call: TRBJ2-2; clone_size: NA; cdr3_length: 15; d_call: TRBD2; v_call: TRBV4-1; cdr3_nt: TGCGCCAGCAGCCAAGCGGGAGGGAACACCGGGGAGCTGTTTTTT; cdr3_aa: CASSQAGGNTGELFF
j_call: TRBJ1-5; clone_size: once; cdr3_length: 15; d_call: NA; v_call: TRBV5-1; cdr3_nt: TGCGCCAGCAGCTTGGGTTATAATAGCAATCAGCCCCAGCATTTT; cdr3_aa: CASSLGYNSNQPQHF
j_call: TRBJ1-5; clone_size: NA; cdr3_length: 15; d_call: NA; v_call: TRBV25-1; cdr3_nt: TGTGCCAGCAGCCAATACGTGGGGAGCAATCAGCCCCAGCATTTT; cdr3_aa: CASSQYVGSNQPQHF
j_call: TRBJ2-5; clone_size: NA; cdr3_length: 12; d_call: NA; v_call: TRBV2; cdr3_nt: TGTGCCAGCAGATTGTACCAAGAGACCCAGTACTTC; cdr3_aa: CASRLYQETQYF
j_call: TRBJ2-3; clone_size: NA; cdr3_length: 13; d_call: NA; v_call: TRBV29-1; cdr3_nt: TGCAGCGTTGAATTAAACGGGGGTGATACGCAGTATTTT; cdr3_aa: CSVELNGGDTQYF
j_call: TRBJ2-3; clone_size: NA; cdr3_length: 16; d_call: TRBD2; v_call: TRBV7-6; cdr3_nt: TGTGCCAGCAGCTTAGCGGAGGCGGGAGGAACAGATACGCAGTATTTT; cdr3_aa: CASSLAEAGGTDTQYF
j_call: TRBJ2-3; clone_size: NA; cdr3_length: 20; d_call: NA; v_call: TRBV28; cdr3_nt: TGTGCCAGCAGTTTACTGACCTCGGGGCTAGTTCTGATTAGCACAGATACGCAGTATTTT; cdr3_aa: CASSLLTSGLVLISTDTQYF
j_call: TRBJ1-1; clone_size: NA; cdr3_length: 14; d_call: NA; v_call: TRBV19; cdr3_nt: TGTGCCAGTAGCCTTCCTGTGGGGAATACTGAAGCTTTCTTT; cdr3_aa: CASSLPVGNTEAFF
j_call: TRBJ1-1; clone_size: many; cdr3_length: 16; d_call: NA; v_call: TRBV7-3; cdr3_nt: TGTGCCAGCAGCTTAAGAGGTGGTTCTAGGGACACTGAAGCTTTCTTT; cdr3_aa: CASSLRGGSRDTEAFF
j_call: TRBJ2-7; clone_size: many; cdr3_length: 14; d_call: NA; v_call: TRBV7-2; cdr3_nt: TGTGCCAGCAGCTCTAACACAGGGCCCTACGAGCAGTACTTC; cdr3_aa: CASSSNTGPYEQYF
j_call: TRBJ2-1; clone_size: NA; cdr3_length: 15; d_call: TRBD1; v_call: TRBV5-1; cdr3_nt: TGCGCCAGCAGCTGGACAGGGGGTCCCTACAATGAGCAGTTCTTC; cdr3_aa: CASSWTGGPYNEQFF
j_call: TRBJ2-7; clone_size: NA; cdr3_length: 14; d_call: TRBD2; v_call: TRBV9; cdr3_nt: TGTGCCGGGACTAGCGGGAAAACAGGGGACGAGCAGTACTTC; cdr3_aa: CAGTSGKTGDEQYF
j_call: TRBJ2-1; clone_size: NA; cdr3_length: 16; d_call: NA; v_call: TRBV25-1; cdr3_nt: TGTGCCAGCAGCCCCCACGGAGGTCAAGTCTACAATGAGCAGTTCTTC; cdr3_aa: CASSPHGGQVYNEQFF
j_call: TRBJ2-5; clone_size: NA; cdr3_length: 16; d_call: NA; v_call: TRBV5-1; cdr3_nt: TGCGCCAGCAGCTTCCGACAGGGTTGGGGAGGGGAGACCCAGTACTTC; cdr3_aa: CASSFRQGWGGETQYF
j_call: TRBJ1-5; clone_size: NA; cdr3_length: 12; d_call: NA; v_call: TRBV19; cdr3_nt: TGTGCCAGTAGTAGGACAGCTCAGCCCCAGCATTTT; cdr3_aa: CASSRTAQPQHF
j_call: TRBJ2-5; clone_size: few; cdr3_length: 15; d_call: TRBD1; v_call: TRBV9; cdr3_nt: TGTGCCAGCAGCAGGCCCGGGACAGACAAAGAGACCCAGTACTTC; cdr3_aa: CASSRPGTDKETQYF
j_call: TRBJ1-3; clone_size: NA; cdr3_length: 15; d_call: TRBD1; v_call: TRBV7-9; cdr3_nt: TGTGCCAGCAGCTCGTACCGGGACAGGGTGGACACCATATATTTT; cdr3_aa: CASSSYRDRVDTIYF
j_call: TRBJ2-3; clone_size: few; cdr3_length: 15; d_call: NA; v_call: TRBV30; cdr3_nt: TGTGCCTGGAGCGCGTTGGGGGTAGGAACAGATACGCAGTATTTT; cdr3_aa: CAWSALGVGTDTQYF
j_call: TRBJ2-7; clone_size: NA; cdr3_length: 13; d_call: TRBD1; v_call: TRBV28; cdr3_nt: TGTGCCAGCAATACAGGGGGGACCTACGAGCAGTACTTC; cdr3_aa: CASNTGGTYEQYF
j_call: TRBJ1-1; clone_size: NA; cdr3_length: 15; d_call: TRBD1; v_call: TRBV10-2; cdr3_nt: TGCGCCAGCAGTGAGAACAGGGGGCGGAATACTGAAGCTTTCTTT; cdr3_aa: CASSENRGRNTEAFF